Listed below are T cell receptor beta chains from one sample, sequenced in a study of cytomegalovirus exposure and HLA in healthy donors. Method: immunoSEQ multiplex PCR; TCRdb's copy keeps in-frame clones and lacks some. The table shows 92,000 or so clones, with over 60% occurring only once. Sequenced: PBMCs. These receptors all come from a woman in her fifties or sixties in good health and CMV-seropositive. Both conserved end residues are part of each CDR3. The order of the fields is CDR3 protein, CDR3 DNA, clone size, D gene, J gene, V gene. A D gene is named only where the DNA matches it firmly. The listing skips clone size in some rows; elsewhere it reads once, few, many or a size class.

CASSRGSEAFF TGTGCCAGCAGCAGGGGTAGTGAAGCTTTCTTT . . TRBJ1-1 TRBV7-9
CAIRRTNDGYEQYF TGTGCCATCCGACGGACAAACGACGGCTACGAGCAGTACTTC few . TRBJ2-7 TRBV10-3
CSVETGSDGEKLFF TGCAGCGTTGAGACAGGGTCTGATGGTGAAAAACTGTTTTTT . TRBD1 TRBJ1-4 TRBV29-1
CASSVADAAGYGYTF TGTGCCAGCAGCGTAGCAGATGCGGCGGGCTATGGCTACACCTTC . . TRBJ1-2 TRBV9
CASSARGGELFF TGTGCCAGCAGCGCCCGGGGGGGGGAGCTGTTTTTT . . TRBJ2-2 TRBV9
CASSYGQGAGELFF TGCGCCAGCAGCTACGGACAGGGGGCCGGGGAGCTGTTTTTT . TRBD1 TRBJ2-2 TRBV5-1
CASSVGFGVPGQGLNNSPLHF TGTGCCAGCAGCGTTGGGTTCGGAGTCCCGGGACAGGGCCTTAATAATTCACCCCTCCACTTT . TRBD1 TRBJ1-6 TRBV9
CASSEEESGFYGYTF TGTGCCAGCAGTGAAGAAGAGTCGGGGTTCTATGGCTACACCTTC . . TRBJ1-2 TRBV2
CASSLGTGGASNSPLHF TGTGCCAGCAGCTTAGGGACAGGGGGCGCGTCTAATTCACCCCTCCACTTT . TRBD1 TRBJ1-6 TRBV7-9
CASMAGQGIGGYTF TGTGCCAGCATGGCGGGACAGGGGATCGGTGGCTACACCTTC . TRBD1 TRBJ1-2 TRBV2
CASSPDNTQYF TGCGCCAGCAGCCCAGATAATACGCAGTATTTT . . TRBJ2-3 TRBV5-1
CASSIGTGLSGNTIYF TGTGCCAGCAGCATAGGGACAGGTCTCTCTGGAAACACCATATATTTT few TRBD1 TRBJ1-3 TRBV9
CASSLTGTGGNTIYF TGTGCCAGCAGTTTAACGGGGACAGGGGGAAACACCATATATTTT . TRBD1 TRBJ1-3 TRBV27
CASSLGQGDTGELFF TGTGCCAGCAGCTTGGGGCAGGGGGACACCGGGGAGCTGTTTTTT . TRBD1 TRBJ2-2 TRBV7-6
CASNPGGFTPLHF TGTGCCAGCAACCCAGGGGGATTTACACCCCTCCACTTT . TRBD1 TRBJ1-6 TRBV2
CASSYSASGRETQYF TGTGCCAGCAGTTACTCGGCTAGCGGGAGAGAGACCCAGTACTTC few TRBD2 TRBJ2-5 TRBV6-5
CASSSQGDTEAFF TGTGCCAGCAGTTCGCAGGGGGACACTGAAGCTTTCTTT . TRBD1 TRBJ1-1 TRBV28
CASSPTGNQPQHF TGTGCCAGTAGTCCAACAGGGAATCAGCCCCAGCATTTT . . TRBJ1-5 TRBV19
CAISEFGQGTPLHF TGTGCCATCAGTGAATTTGGACAGGGTACACCCCTCCACTTT . TRBD1 TRBJ1-6 TRBV10-3
CASSLVEETQYF TGTGCCAGCAGCTTGGTGGAGGAGACCCAGTACTTC . . TRBJ2-5 TRBV5-4
CASSPGLAGGADTQYF TGCGCCAGCAGCCCGGGACTAGCGGGGGGGGCAGATACGCAGTATTTT . TRBD2 TRBJ2-3 TRBV4-3
CASTNKRVGETQYF TGTGCCAGCACTAACAAGAGGGTGGGAGAGACCCAGTACTTC . . TRBJ2-5 TRBV6-5
CASSLGAGGWNEQFF TGCGCCAGCAGCTTGGGAGCGGGGGGGTGGAATGAGCAGTTCTTC . TRBD2 TRBJ2-1 TRBV5-1
CASSLVTGWGEQFF TGTGCCAGCAGCTTGGTTACAGGTTGGGGTGAGCAGTTCTTC . . TRBJ2-1 TRBV5-8
CASRGTGDDTQYF TGTGCCAGCAGAGGGACAGGGGACGATACGCAGTATTTT . TRBD1 TRBJ2-3 TRBV6-5
CASKEGKNTEAFF TGTGCCAGCAAGGAGGGTAAAAACACTGAAGCTTTCTTT . . TRBJ1-1 TRBV2
CASSEGDNQPQHF TGTGCCAGTAGTGAAGGAGATAATCAGCCCCAGCATTTT . . TRBJ1-5 TRBV19
CASRETGGSISPLHF TGTGCCAGCAGAGAAACAGGGGGCTCAATCTCACCCCTCCACTTT . . TRBJ1-6 TRBV21-1
CASSYWGGRGSAEAFF TGTGCCAGCAGTTACTGGGGGGGGCGTGGGTCGGCTGAAGCTTTCTTT . . TRBJ1-1 TRBV6-5
CASSLEETGGALGNSPLHF TGTGCCAGCAGCTTAGAGGAGACAGGGGGCGCCTTGGGGAATTCACCCCTCCACTTT . TRBD1 TRBJ1-6 TRBV7-7
CASTLSGGVTDTQYF TGTGCCAGCACCCTTAGCGGGGGGGTTACAGATACGCAGTATTTT . TRBD2 TRBJ2-3 TRBV11-1
CASSQDWGRGQGYTF TGCGCCAGCAGCCAAGACTGGGGCAGGGGGCAGGGCTACACCTTC few TRBD1 TRBJ1-2 TRBV4-3
CASSPSTGRQETQYF TGTGCCAGCAGCCCATCGACAGGGCGCCAAGAGACCCAGTACTTC few TRBD1 TRBJ2-5 TRBV2
CASSRSTSTDTQYF TGTGCCAGCAGTCGATCTACTAGCACAGATACGCAGTATTTT few . TRBJ2-3 TRBV2
CASSSGQGRHYGYTF TGCGCCAGCAGCTCGGGACAGGGGAGGCACTATGGCTACACCTTC . TRBD1 TRBJ1-2 TRBV5-1
CASSDEVQESYEQYF TGTGCCAGCAGCGACGAGGTACAGGAGTCCTACGAGCAGTACTTC few . TRBJ2-7 TRBV5-6
CTSSHKRQGAFSNQPQHF TGCACCAGCAGCCATAAAAGACAGGGGGCTTTTAGCAATCAGCCCCAGCATTTT . . TRBJ1-5 TRBV1
CASSSPPVVGYTF TGTGCCAGCAGTTCCCCCCCAGTGGTAGGCTACACCTTC . . TRBJ1-2 TRBV28
CASSNIATAFTDTQYF TGTGCCAGCAGCAATATAGCGACGGCGTTCACAGATACGCAGTATTTT few . TRBJ2-3 TRBV9
CAISEGGVYYGYTF TGTGCCATCAGTGAGGGGGGGGTATACTATGGCTACACCTTC . . TRBJ1-2 TRBV10-3
CASSPGGVSGTVYGYTF TGTGCCAGCAGCCCAGGAGGCGTTTCCGGGACTGTCTATGGCTACACCTTC . . TRBJ1-2 TRBV7-2
CASSVGEGFYGYTF TGTGCCAGCAGCGTAGGGGAGGGGTTCTATGGCTACACCTTC . . TRBJ1-2 TRBV9
CASSLDPGNTEAFF TGCGCCAGCAGCTTGGATCCAGGGAACACTGAAGCTTTCTTT . . TRBJ1-1 TRBV5-1
CASSYGDRGSGYTF TGTGCCAGCAGTTACGGGGACAGGGGTAGTGGCTACACCTTC . TRBD1 TRBJ1-2 TRBV6-6
CASGDSSYEQYF TGCGCCAGCGGGGACAGCTCCTACGAGCAGTACTTC few TRBD1 TRBJ2-7 TRBV5-1
CASSIRGYADNEQFF TGTGCCAGTAGTATACGGGGGTATGCGGACAATGAGCAGTTCTTC . . TRBJ2-1 TRBV19
CSATGLAGGFF TGCAGTGCTACCGGACTAGCGGGGGGGTTCTTC . TRBD2 TRBJ2-1 TRBV20-1
CASSTTTSGIFF TGTGCCAGCAGCACCACGACTAGCGGGATATTCTTC . TRBD2 TRBJ2-1 TRBV11-2
CATSKGGAPSEQYF TGTGCCACCAGCAAAGGGGGCGCTCCTTCCGAGCAGTACTTC . TRBD1 TRBJ2-7 TRBV15
CASSHLDREYEQYF TGTGCCAGCAGCCACTTGGACAGGGAGTACGAGCAGTACTTC once TRBD1 TRBJ2-7 TRBV11-2
CAISLRRDSSYEQYF TGTGCCATCAGTCTGAGACGGGACAGCTCCTACGAGCAGTACTTC . TRBD1 TRBJ2-7 TRBV10-3
CASSRSGQGNYEQYF TGCGCCAGCAGTAGATCGGGACAGGGGAACTACGAGCAGTACTTC . TRBD1 TRBJ2-7 TRBV5-1